This T cell receptor beta chain was captured in a study of blood T cell repertoires in COVID-19. As for the study in general: The United States, Italy and Spain supplied acute and convalescent COVID-19 samples. The cDNA or gDNA used as material had been derived from T cells, B-cell-depleted T cells, or PBMCs.

Trimming removed 0 bases at V and 6 bases at J, with 15 bases between. The germline CDR1 and CDR2 sequences are SGDLS and YYNGEE. The CDR3 has 15 residues. Original handling: How many nucleated cells were present was estimated from reference gene primer amplification. The repertoire was sequenced with immunoSEQ multiplex PCR; TCRdb's copy has only in-frame clones and lacks some. Clonal size and the V and J genes are those of that table, whereas D and trimming came from the DNA. The sample contains about 300,000 clones, nearly 90% of which appear only once. The clonotype comes from a woman aged 30 to 39 who had recovered from COVID-19. V gene TRBV9 combines with J gene TRBJ1-2; D is possibly TRBD1 (6 bases). Sequencing was carried out using PBMCs or T cells enriched from blood (not recorded which). In DNA form, the CDR3 reads TGTGCCAGCAGCGTAGCTAGTGGCAGGGGAGATGGCTACACCTTC. As protein: CASSVASGRGDGYTF.